This T cell receptor (beta chain) was documented in a study of blood T cell repertoires in COVID-19. At the level of the study: The United States, Italy and Spain were the sources of the acute and convalescent COVID-19 samples.

In the study's own analysis: Reference gene primer amplification gave estimated nucleated cell counts. Repertoires were generated with immunoSEQ multiplex PCR, while TCRdb's copy carries only in-frame clones and drops some. Clonal size and the V and J genes are those of that table, whereas D and trimming came from the DNA. The sample shows 540,000 or so clones, about 89% of them seen only once. Per germline, CDR1 LNHDA and CDR2 SQIVND (reference sequence). V was pared by 8 bases and J by 0 bases, with 10 bases between. The CDR3 totals 13 residues. This chain links TRBV19 with TRBJ1-1; weak D call: TRBD1 (5 bases). Sequencing was carried out using peripheral blood. The sequence derives from a woman in her 50s with COVID-19, enrolled during active disease. In DNA form, the CDR3 reads TGTGCCAGTTCGACAGTGATGAACACTGAAGCTTTCTTT. This encodes CASSTVMNTEAFF.